This T cell receptor (beta chain) was obtained from a study of cytotoxic CD8 clonotypes in ibrutinib-treated CLL. Turning to the study itself: Response sampling took place at median 12 months of treatment, range 6 to 36.

This CDR3 has 14 residues. In germline, CDR1 is SEHNR, CDR2 FQNEAQ (reference sequence). V dropped 3 bases and J dropped 5; count of bases not matched to a gene: 6. Measured with immunoSEQ multiplex PCR; TCRdb has only the in-frame clones, and not every one. This table has roughly 56,000 clones, approximately 71% appearing once. The chain joins TRBV7-9 to TRBJ2-5; 7 bases map to TRBD1. The sequences come from PBMCs, collected after 12 months of ibrutinib treatment. The receptor comes from a human donor with chronic lymphocytic leukemia. CDR3 DNA: TGTGCCAGCAGCTTTCGACAGGGAAGGGAGACCCAGTACTTC. This gives the protein CASSFRQGRETQYF.